Included here is one T cell receptor beta chain sequence, with context. Its specificity is not known. Compared with germline, one end of the junction differs, possibly owing to a read error. This sample was taken from a study of identical twins. Study-level findings and limits: Researchers reported weaker excess twin sharing in beta out-of-frame sequences. Fewer insertions were carried by abundant cord blood beta clonotypes, but none was seen in memory repertoires.

TCRdb processed the 5' RACE reads anew with MiXCR; each CDR3 protein has one entry. The sample comprises some 760,000 distinct CDR3 sequences, roughly 18% of which are singletons, and roughly 14% rests with the top ten. CDR1 is SNHLY, CDR2 FYNNEI, per germline. The CDR3 loop spans 14 amino acids. In addition, the sample was reused for a study of T cells expressing NK-cell markers. That paper adds: These clonotypes also led the CD3+CD56-NKG2C+ fraction in a few donors.

This TCR derives from a woman aged 18-29 years in good health. The V gene is TRBV2, the J gene TRBJ2-2; 8 bases are a match to TRBD1. Input material: PBMCs. The CDR3 nucleotides are TGTGCCAGGAGTGGACAGGGTAACACCGGGGAGCTGTTTTTT. Protein sequence: CARSGQGNTGELFF.